The 20 T cell receptor beta chains given below trace back to one sample, sequenced in a study of T cells in Graves' hyperthyroidism and ophthalmopathy. Amplified TCR beta CDR3 regions derived from RNA transcripts. HTBI primers drove first-round RT-PCR of the TCR CDR3. TCRdb re-derived calls from the multiplex PCR reads in MiXCR, one entry per CDR3 protein. The sample yields 480,000 or so distinct CDR3 sequences, approximately 15% seen once. Sequenced: blood. The receptors come from a woman in her late teens or twenties with Graves' hyperthyroidism.

This clonotype was recorded many times. The rearrangement uses TRBV5-1 and TRBJ2-1; TRBD2 agrees at 10 bases. Trimming removed 4 bases from V and 0 bases from J; junction bases left unmatched: 13. In germline, CDR1 is SGHRS, CDR2 YFSETQ. The CDR3 spans 19 residues. The CDR3 sequence: CASSTSGTSALSSYNEQFF. For the CDR3, the DNA is TGCGCCAGCAGCACATCCGGGACTAGCGCTTTATCCTCCTACAATGAGCAGTTCTTC.

This clonotype was seen ten or more times. This chain joins TRBV19 and TRBJ1-1; no definite D call. Trimming shortened V by 0 bases and J by 6 bases, and 8 bases separated the two germline ends. Germline V gene lookup returns CDR1 LNHDA and CDR2 SQIVND (reference sequence). CDR3 length: 13 residues. CDR3 DNA: TGTGCCAGTAGTATAGAGAGGAGGTCTGAAGCTTTCTTT. Amino acids: CASSIERRSEAFF.

This clonotype was seen at least ten times. The J gene is TRBJ2-5, the V gene TRBV24-1, with D unresolved. Germline-derived CDR1 and CDR2 are KGHDR and SFDVKD. Trimming left V 4 bases short and J 3 bases short, with 11 bases between. There are 14 residues in the CDR3. CDR3 nucleotide sequence: TGTGCCACCAGTGACCCAGATCCGGAAGAGACCCAGTACTTC. It encodes CATSDPDPEETQYF.

In its sample, this clonotype was seen many times. The chain is built from TRBV7-9 and TRBJ1-1, with D possibly matching TRBD1 (6 bases). Trimming took 2 bases from V and 8 from J, leaving 18 bases between them. Germline assignment: CDR1 SEHNR and CDR2 FQNEAQ (reference sequence). This CDR3 is 15 amino acids long. The CDR3 DNA reads TGTGCCAGCAGCTTAACCCCATCGACCAGGGGAGAAGCTTTCTTT. This gives the protein CASSLTPSTRGEAFF.

This clonotype was seen many times. J is TRBJ2-5 and V is TRBV24-1; 8 bases line up with TRBD1. The CDR3 spans 14 residues. The germline V gene has CDR1 KGHDR and CDR2 SFDVKD. Unmatched junction bases numbered 8, after V lost 7 bases and J lost 5 bases. The CDR3 nucleotides read TGTGCCACCAGGGAGGCAGGGGGCGGTGAGACCCAGTACTTC. This encodes CATREAGGGETQYF.

This clonotype was detected ten times or more. V is TRBV6-5 and J is TRBJ1-2; 8 positions match TRBD1. CDR3 length: 15 amino acids. J gave up 4 bases and V 0 bases, and 4 bases lay outside the gene matches. CDR1 and CDR2 (germline): MNHEY, SVGAGI. The CDR3 DNA is TGTGCCAGCAGTTACTCAGGACAGGGTGGCTATGGCTACACCTTC. Translating it yields CASSYSGQGGYGYTF.

This clonotype was counted at least ten times. CDR3 amino acids: CASSFTQGAGQPQHF. CDR3 DNA: TGTGCCAGCAGTTTTACGCAGGGGGCGGGCCAGCCCCAGCATTTT. This sequence joins TRBV12-3 or TRBV12-4 and TRBJ1-5, with 8 positions matching TRBD1. The CDR3 totals 15 residues. With 3 bases clipped from V and 7 bases from J, the junction kept 8 bases outside the gene matches.

This clonotype was seen many times. The chain couples TRBV29-1 to TRBJ2-3, with D tentatively TRBD2 (7 bases). The CDR3 is made up of 15 amino acids. Germline values: CDR1 SQVTM, CDR2 ANQGSEA. Trimming pared 8 bases from V and 5 bases from J, leaving 23 bases between. The CDR3 loop reads CSPRGLADGIDTQYF. CDR3 nucleotides: TGCAGCCCCCGGGGGCTAGCGGATGGAATAGATACGCAGTATTTT.

V usage is TRBV27 and J usage is TRBJ2-7; the match to TRBD1 covers 9 bases. V lost 4 bases to trimming and J lost 5 bases; unmatched junction nucleotides: 6. There are 14 residues in the CDR3. CDR1 and CDR2 (germline): MNHEY, SMNVEV (reference sequence). As DNA, the CDR3 is TGTGCCAGCAGTTACACAGGGGGCTTGGACGAGCAGTACTTC. It encodes CASSYTGGLDEQYF.

The rearrangement joins TRBV10-3 to TRBJ1-1; D is unclear. This CDR3 comprises 13 residues. The germline V gene has CDR1 ENHRY and CDR2 SYGVKD. The ends were cut back, 3 bases at V and 9 bases at J, with 14 bases in the middle. In DNA, the CDR3 is TGTGCCATCAGTGATGGGGTGAAAACTAAAGCTTTCTTT. Translation gives CAISDGVKTKAFF.

The chain carries TRBV6-5 and TRBJ2-5; TRBD2 aligns across 7 bases. Unmatched junction bases numbered 10, after V lost 4 bases and J lost 5 bases. Germline V gene sequence: CDR1 MNHEY, CDR2 SVGAGI. The CDR3 has 15 amino acids. CDR3 coding DNA: TGTGCCAGCAGTTTTACAGCGGGGTTAGGCGAGACCCAGTACTTC. Amino acid sequence: CASSFTAGLGETQYF.

In this sample, this clonotype turned up many times. This chain joins TRBV19 and TRBJ2-7; D possibly corresponds to TRBD2 (5 bases). Germline CDR1 reads LNHDA; CDR2 reads SQIVND (reference sequence). This CDR3 has 11 residues. V lost 5 bases to trimming and J lost 5 bases, with 7 bases between them. The CDR3 DNA reads as TGTGCCAGTAGTCTAGCTAACGAGCAGTACTTC. Amino acids: CASSLANEQYF.

The sample holds many counts of this clonotype. The CDR3, as DNA: TGTGCCAGCAGTGATTGGCCCCCTGAAGGCAATGAGCAGTTCTTC. Amino acid sequence: CASSDWPPEGNEQFF. The chain has TRBV2 and TRBJ2-1, with D unclear. V was shortened by 3 bases and J by 6 bases, with 15 bases between the two germline ends. CDR3 length: 15 residues. Germline CDR1 and CDR2: SNHLY and FYNNEI.

This clonotype has at least ten counts. This chain links TRBV15 with TRBJ2-2; D is ambiguous. The ends were cut back, 3 bases at V and 3 bases at J, with 2 bases in the middle. The CDR3 has 12 residues. The germline V gene encodes CDR1 LNHNV and CDR2 YYDKDF (reference sequence). The CDR3 region has the DNA TGTGCCACCAGCAGGGACACCGGGGAGCTGTTTTTT. Amino acid sequence: CATSRDTGELFF.

This sequence joins TRBV6-1 and TRBJ1-1; D is unclear. Trimming took 0 bases from V and 1 from J, leaving 6 bases between them. Germline values: CDR1 MNHNS, CDR2 SASEGT. This CDR3 is 14 amino acids long. CDR3 region: CASSEADENTEAFF. CDR3 coding DNA: TGTGCCAGCAGTGAAGCCGACGAGAACACTGAAGCTTTCTTT.

This clonotype was recorded many times. The rearrangement uses TRBV4-1 and TRBJ1-2; D not certain. The germline CDR1 and CDR2 sequences are MGHRA and YSYEKL. The CDR3 spans 15 residues. Trimming shortened V by 0 bases and J by 1 base, and 9 bases separated the two germline ends. CDR3 DNA: TGCGCCAGCAGCCAAGATAGCCAGTTTAACTATGGCTACACCTTC. This translates into CASSQDSQFNYGYTF.

This clonotype was seen repeatedly, ten times or more. The chain employs TRBV10-3 and TRBJ2-2; 10 nucleotides agree with TRBD1. Per the germline V gene, CDR1 is ENHRY and CDR2 is SYGVKD. Unmatched junction bases numbered 6, after V lost 5 bases and J lost 6 bases. The CDR3 covers 15 residues. The CDR3 DNA reads TGTGCCATCAGTTCTACCGGGACAGGGGCCGGGGAGCTGTTTTTT. It codes for CAISSTGTGAGELFF.

Ten or more counts support this clonotype. V usage is TRBV27 and J usage is TRBJ1-4; D is unresolved. The CDR3 covers 11 residues. The V end lost 8 bases, the J end lost 5 bases, and 6 bases lay between the germline ends. Germline V gene lookup returns CDR1 MNHEY and CDR2 SMNVEV (reference sequence). The CDR3 is CASRFNEKLFF. Here the CDR3 DNA reads TGTGCCAGCCGATTCAATGAAAAACTGTTTTTT. The full variable domain, completed using reference TRBV27 and TRBJ1-4, is EAQVTQNPRYLITVTGKKLTVTCSQNMNHEYMSWYRQDPGLGLRQIYYSMNVEVTDKGDVPEGYKVSRKEKRNFPLILESPSPNQTSLYFCASRFNEKLFFGSGTQLSVL.

As to this clonotype: With a much larger clone just one base away, this may be a read error. The rearrangement joins TRBV27 to TRBJ2-7, with D possibly TRBD2 on 5 matching bases. Deletions cut 5 bases from V and 2 bases from J, with 13 bases between. The CDR3 loop spans 14 amino acids. Per germline, CDR1 MNHEY and CDR2 SMNVEV (reference sequence). The CDR3 DNA is TGTGCCAGCAGTGTCTCACCAGCGGCCTACGAGCAGTACTTC. It encodes CASSVSPAAYEQYF.

The chain carries TRBV24-1 and TRBJ1-5; possible D gene TRBD1, 6 bases. V gave up 2 bases and J gave up 0 bases, with 13 bases separating them. This CDR3 comprises 17 residues. Germline lookup yields CDR1 KGHDR and CDR2 SFDVKD. Here the CDR3 DNA reads TGTGCCACCAGTGATTCCGGGACACACTATAGCAATCAGCCCCAGCATTTT. Its protein product is CATSDSGTHYSNQPQHF.